This TCR beta chain appears in the sequencing data of a study of cytomegalovirus exposure and HLA in healthy donors. Study results and caveats: In a later analysis, DRB1 alleles had the most associated TCRs; HLA-C alleles the fewest. In an earlier analysis, productive rearrangement rates for most beta V segments clustered near 87% or 30%. Accurate predictions that matched the HLA-A and HLA-B alleles of most subjects were reportedly made from TCR beta sequences.

The germline V gene encodes CDR1 SGHNT and CDR2 YYREEE (reference sequence). This CDR3 is 15 amino acids long. The V and J ends lost 6 bases and 7 bases, in that order; junction bases with no gene match: 13. This clone was seen only a few times. Its antigen is as yet unknown. Primers for the PCR totalled 60 Vbeta and 13 Jbeta. Generated by immunoSEQ multiplex PCR, the TCRdb table keeps only in-frame clones and is missing some. This sample has about 120,000 clones; roughly 15% occur once, and the top ten carry roughly 2%. Sequencing was done on a sample of PBMCs. This chain joins TRBV5-4 and TRBJ1-2, with 9 positions matching TRBD1. This receptor was taken from a woman under 30 in good health and CMV-seronegative. CDR3 DNA sequence: TGTGCCAGCATCCCGAGGACAGGGGAGTTTTCTGGCTACACCTTC. As protein: CASIPRTGEFSGYTF.